A selection of T cell receptor beta chains follows, all from one sample in a study of Graves' ophthalmopathy and Graves' hyperthyroidism. TCRdb used MiXCR to reprocess the multiplex PCR reads, holding one entry per CDR3 protein. In the table there are 600,000 to 950,000 distinct CDR3 sequences, around 40% of which are singletons. The sample taken for sequencing was peripheral blood. The receptors here all came from an adult man with Graves' ophthalmopathy. The CDR3 runs from the conserved cysteine through the conserved F or W. A D gene is named only where the DNA matches it firmly. Clone size is shown for a subset of rows, as once, few, many or a class of expanded clone.

>-|-|TRBJ1-2|TRBV2
TGTGCCAGCAGCCTTGGGGCCGAGGGCTACACCTTC
CASSLGAEGYTF
>many|-|TRBJ1-5|TRBV10-3
TGTGCCATCAGTGAAGGTCAGGGTGGCAATCAGCCCCAGCATTTT
CAISEGQGGNQPQHF
>-|TRBD1|TRBJ1-5|TRBV24-1
TGTGCCACCAGTGATCCAGATTTGGGCACAGGGGATCAGCCCCAGCATTTT
CATSDPDLGTGDQPQHF
>many|-|TRBJ2-7|TRBV7-2
TGTGCCAGCAGCTTCCTGCACGAGCAGTACTTC
CASSFLHEQYF
>many|-|TRBJ1-1|TRBV20-1
TGCAGTGCCCCGTCGGATATGAACACTGAAGCTTTCTTT
CSAPSDMNTEAFF
>-|-|TRBJ1-4|TRBV14
TGTGCCCCACCCGGAGGGACTAATGAAAAACTGTTTTTT
CAPPGGTNEKLFF
>-|TRBD1|TRBJ2-2|TRBV20-1
TGCAGTGCTAGAAACTTGACAGGGGGTGAAGCCGGGGAGCTGTTTTTT
CSARNLTGGEAGELFF
>few|-|TRBJ2-2|TRBV19
TGTGCCAGTAGTAACTCGGGGGAAATCGGGGAGCTGTTTTTT
CASSNSGEIGELFF
>-|-|TRBJ1-2|TRBV10-3
TGTGCCACAACTCCCTCCCCAAGTTACTATGGCTACACCTTC
CATTPSPSYYGYTF
>-|-|TRBJ2-5|TRBV10-3
TGTGCCATCAAGGACGCGGGACAGCTCCAAGAGACCCAGTACTTC
CAIKDAGQLQETQYF
>-|-|TRBJ1-2|TRBV6-5
TGTGCCAGCAGTCCCACAGGGATGGCGTTGGCATGGGGCTACACCTTC
CASSPTGMALAWGYTF
>many|-|TRBJ1-4|TRBV20-1
TGCAGTGCTAGAGTGGGGGAAAAACTGTTTTTT
CSARVGEKLFF
>-|TRBD1|TRBJ1-5|TRBV24-1
TGTGCCACCAGTGAGGTGACAGGGAGTACCGGGGATCAGCCCCAGCATTTT
CATSEVTGSTGDQPQHF
>many|TRBD1|TRBJ1-6|TRBV19
TGTGCCAGTAGGTCGGACAGGGGGAATTCACCCCTCCACTTT
CASRSDRGNSPLHF
>-|TRBD2|TRBJ2-3|TRBV20-1
TGCAGTGCTACTACTAGCGGGAGGGCCCTTGTGAGGGATACGCAGTATTTT
CSATTSGRALVRDTQYF
>-|-|TRBJ1-2|TRBV7-8
TGTGCCAGCACCTCCTCCAGGGTAGCCTATGGCTACACCTTC
CASTSSRVAYGYTF
>many|-|TRBJ2-5|TRBV7-3
TGTGCCAGCAGCTTCTACGGAGGGGAGACCCAGTACTTC
CASSFYGGETQYF
>-|-|TRBJ2-2|TRBV9
TGTGCCAGCAGCGCCCAGGGGAGGGAGCTGTTTTTT
CASSAQGRELFF
>few|-|TRBJ2-7|TRBV5-8
TGTGCCAGCAGCTTGGACTACACCTACGAGCAGTACTTC
CASSLDYTYEQYF
>-|TRBD1|TRBJ1-1|TRBV5-5
TGTGCCAGCAGCTTGGACCAGGGGGTTAGCACTGAAGCTTTCTTT
CASSLDQGVSTEAFF
>-|-|TRBJ2-5|TRBV5-4
TGTGCCAGCAGCTTTGAGGGGAACACCGGGGAGACCCAGTACTTC
CASSFEGNTGETQYF
>-|-|TRBJ1-4|TRBV4-1
TGCGCCAGCAGCCAAGATCTGATAACAGGGAGAAATGAAAAACTGTTTTTT
CASSQDLITGRNEKLFF
>-|TRBD2|TRBJ2-7|TRBV20-1
TGCAGTGTTCAGGCCTCACCGGGACTAGCGGGAGGCCACAACGAGCAGTACTTC
CSVQASPGLAGGHNEQYF
>many|TRBD1|TRBJ2-5|TRBV7-3
TGTGCCAGCAGCTCTAGGGGACAGGGGACCCAGTACTTC
CASSSRGQGTQYF
>-|-|TRBJ2-7|TRBV11-2
TGTGCCAGCAGCCCGGTCGCAGGCGACATCTACGAGCAGTACTTC
CASSPVAGDIYEQYF
>few|TRBD1|TRBJ2-6|TRBV10-3
TGTGCCAGCAGCGGGACAGGGAGCTCTGGGGCCAACGTCCTGACTTTC
CASSGTGSSGANVLTF
>-|TRBD1|TRBJ2-5|TRBV7-9
TGTGCCAGCAGCCCCTGGGCAGGGGGCGATCGAAGAGAGACCCAGTACTTC
CASSPWAGGDRRETQYF
>-|TRBD2|TRBJ2-5|TRBV7-9
TGCGCCAGCAGCCGGGTAGGACTAGCACAAGAGACCCAGTACTTC
CASSRVGLAQETQYF
>-|-|TRBJ1-6|TRBV20-1
TGCAGTGCTAGATTGGGGGGCGAGTCACCCCTCCACTTT
CSARLGGESPLHF
>once|-|TRBJ1-6|TRBV20-1
TGCAGTGCAACCCAGGGCTATAATTCACCCCTCCACTTT
CSATQGYNSPLHF
>-|-|TRBJ1-1|TRBV7-9
TGTGCCAGCAGCCATACTAGACGAAACACTGAAGCTTTCTTT
CASSHTRRNTEAFF
>-|-|TRBJ2-2|TRBV15
TGTGCCACCAGCAGAGATGGAGAAGAAACCGGGGAGCTGTTTTTT
CATSRDGEETGELFF
>-|-|TRBJ2-1|TRBV10-3
TGTGCCATCAGGGGCGGGACAGAAAACAATGAGCAGTTCTTC
CAIRGGTENNEQFF
>many|-|TRBJ2-5|TRBV24-1
TGTGCCACCAGTGATTTTCGGAACCAAGAGACCCAGTACTTC
CATSDFRNQETQYF
>few|TRBD2|TRBJ2-7|TRBV6-6
TGTGCCAGCAGTGAAGAGTCGGCAGCAGCGGGGGAGCAGTACTTC
CASSEESAAAGEQYF
>-|TRBD2|TRBJ2-2|TRBV25-1
TGTGCCAGCAGTGCTAGAGCGTCTAGCGGTGGCGGGGAGCTGTTTTTT
CASSARASSGGGELFF
>-|-|TRBJ1-2|TRBV15
TGTGCCACCAGCAGAGTCAGACAGTGCCAGTATGGCTACACCTTC
CATSRVRQCQYGYTF
>-|TRBD1|TRBJ2-7|TRBV29-1
TGCAGCGTCGCGACAGGGGGGTACGAGCAGTACTTC
CSVATGGYEQYF
>-|TRBD2|TRBJ2-7|TRBV14
TGTGCCAGCAGCCCCGGGGGGGTACTGGGCGAGCAGTACTTC
CASSPGGVLGEQYF
>-|-|TRBJ1-1|TRBV29-1
TGCAGCGTTTTGACTAGCGGGTTTTGGGACACTGAAGCTTTCTTT
CSVLTSGFWDTEAFF
>-|TRBD1|TRBJ2-6|TRBV29-1
TGCAGCCGGGACAGGGGGTCTGGGGCCAACGTCCTGACTTTC
CSRDRGSGANVLTF
>many|TRBD1|TRBJ1-2|TRBV15
TGTGCCACCAGCAGATCAGGACAGGGGTCGGGCTATGGCTACACCTTC
CATSRSGQGSGYGYTF
>few|-|TRBJ2-2|TRBV10-3
TGTGCCATCAGTGTCGGGGTGGGGTACACCGGGGAGCTGTTTTTT
CAISVGVGYTGELFF
>many|TRBD1|TRBJ1-1|TRBV2
TGTGCCAGCAGTGAAGGGACAGGGAACACTGAAGCTTTCTTT
CASSEGTGNTEAFF
>few|TRBD1|TRBJ1-2|TRBV11-2
TGTGCCAGCAGCTCTCACCAGGGGGCAAACTATGGCTACACCTTC
CASSSHQGANYGYTF
>-|-|TRBJ2-5|TRBV2
TGTGCCAGCACCCCCAGGGTGGGGCTCCAGGAGACCCAGTACTTC
CASTPRVGLQETQYF
>-|-|TRBJ1-4|TRBV12-3/TRBV12-4
TGTGCCAGCAGTTCGACAGGTGGGTGCGAAAAACTGTTTTTT
CASSSTGGCEKLFF
>-|-|TRBJ1-6|TRBV10-3
TGTGCCAGCAAAGGGACTAGCAATTCACCCCTCCACTTT
CASKGTSNSPLHF
>-|TRBD1|TRBJ2-5|TRBV7-9
TGTGCCAGCAGTTCAGGGGGCCAGCCCCAGTACTTC
CASSSGGQPQYF
>-|TRBD2|TRBJ2-3|TRBV2
TGTGCCAGCAGTGCGGGACTAGACGCAAGGGGAGATACGCAGTATTTT
CASSAGLDARGDTQYF
>many|-|TRBJ1-1|TRBV6-4
TGTGCCAGCAGCCCCACAGCGAACACTGAAGCTTTCTTT
CASSPTANTEAFF
>many|-|TRBJ2-5|TRBV29-1
TGCAGCGTGGGGAGTGATGGGGGCGAAAAAAAGTACTTC
CSVGSDGGEKKYF